A selection of T cell receptor beta chains follows, all from one sample in a study of shared clonotypes between healthy human individuals. Measured with immunoSEQ multiplex PCR; TCRdb has only the in-frame clones, and not every one. Here the sample spans nearly 1,000,000 clones, approximately 80% being singletons. The specimen sequenced was memory CD4+ T cells sorted from blood. These receptors originate from a man aged 18-30 years in good health. Each CDR3 is given with its conserved first and last residue.

V gene,J gene,CDR3 protein
TRBV19,TRBJ1-1,CASSMSGTGGAEAFF
TRBV30,TRBJ1-6,CAWSAQGDSPLHF
TRBV7-2,TRBJ2-1,CASSHPRNEQFF
TRBV7-9,TRBJ2-1,CASSYAGTGADNEQFF
TRBV5-1,TRBJ2-3,CASSQGTVTDTQYF
TRBV18,TRBJ2-2,CASSPNWEVDTGELFF
TRBV10-3,TRBJ1-2,CAISEGQAGSYTF
TRBV2,TRBJ1-2,CASSEEAYGYTF
TRBV7-9,TRBJ1-4,CASSLDTTTNEKLFF
TRBV6-5,TRBJ2-4,CASSSSAKRGINIQYF
TRBV5-1,TRBJ2-7,CASSVGRSSYEQYF
TRBV7-2,TRBJ1-6,CASSLEFPARNSPLHF
TRBV7-2,TRBJ2-1,CASSLTSGISYNEQFF
TRBV19,TRBJ2-7,CASSPSRMGQSYEQYF
TRBV9,TRBJ2-3,CASSPSGGEDTQYF
TRBV4-1,TRBJ2-4,CASSQEGTGPRDIQYF
TRBV6-5,TRBJ1-2,CASSPGGGRGYTF
TRBV7-8,TRBJ2-1,CASSLVHEQFF
TRBV4-3,TRBJ2-2,CASSQERSNTGELFF
TRBV7-2,TRBJ1-3,CASSLGDSLSGNTIYF
TRBV15,TRBJ2-7,CATSQGEDEQYF
TRBV28,TRBJ2-7,CASTLQGPHEQYF
TRBV11-2,TRBJ2-2,CASSLTGAGTGELFF